This T cell receptor (beta chain) originates from a study of cytomegalovirus exposure and HLA in healthy donors. Overall study: A subsequent analysis reported that the roughly 130 validation repertoires were produced on the same platform that had also been used for the 600 to 700 first-cohort repertoires.

Study-level points and caveats: Most observed TCR sequences were rare, whereas some public TCRs were detected in many donors.

The donors were in the 120-subject validation cohort; that cohort was separate from the roughly 700-subject first cohort. This table comes from immunoSEQ multiplex PCR, and its TCRdb copy is limited to in-frame clones, with some not included. The sample consists of some 56,000 clones, about 92% of them appearing once. Concerning this clone: What it binds is unknown.

The CDR3 sequence is 15 residues long. Trimming at V came to 5 bases and at J to 0 bases, leaving 6 bases not matched to a gene. The germline V gene has CDR1 MNHEY and CDR2 SMNVEV (reference sequence). The chain couples TRBV27 to TRBJ1-1; 7 bases agree with TRBD1. This sequence originates from a man aged 18-30 years in good health and CMV-seronegative. What was sequenced was PBMCs. The CDR3 DNA reads TGTGCCAGCAGTAAGCTGGGACAGCTGAACACTGAAGCTTTCTTT. It specifies CASSKLGQLNTEAFF.